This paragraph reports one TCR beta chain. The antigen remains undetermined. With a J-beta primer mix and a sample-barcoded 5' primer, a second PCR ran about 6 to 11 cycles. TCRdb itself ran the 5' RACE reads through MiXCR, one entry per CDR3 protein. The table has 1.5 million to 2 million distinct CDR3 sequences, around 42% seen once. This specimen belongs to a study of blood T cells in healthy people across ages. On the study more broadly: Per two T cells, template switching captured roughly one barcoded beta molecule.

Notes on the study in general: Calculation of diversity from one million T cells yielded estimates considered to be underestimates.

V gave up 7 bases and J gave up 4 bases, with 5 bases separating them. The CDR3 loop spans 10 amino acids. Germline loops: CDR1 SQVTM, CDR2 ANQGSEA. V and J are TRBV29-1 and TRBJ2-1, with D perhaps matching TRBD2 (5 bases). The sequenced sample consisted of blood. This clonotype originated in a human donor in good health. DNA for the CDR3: TGCAGCGGGACTTACAATGAGCAGTTCTTC. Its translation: CSGTYNEQFF.